These T cell receptor beta chains were read from a single sample in a study of regulatory T cells in long-lasting Graves disease. TCRdb used MiXCR to reprocess the multiplex PCR reads, holding one entry per CDR3 protein. Here the sample spans a few hundred thousand distinct CDR3 sequences, 22% being singletons. The material sequenced was peripheral blood mononuclear cells (PBMCs), taken when the disease was refractory, from a patient treated with antithyroid drugs. These receptors all stem from a female donor with Graves disease. CDR3s include the opening cysteine and the closing phenylalanine or tryptophan. Fields, in order: J gene, clone size, CDR3 length, D gene, V gene, CDR3 DNA, CDR3 protein. A D gene is named only where the DNA matches it firmly. Rows may omit the clone size; those that give it use once, few, many or a size class.

TRBJ2-1,.,13,.,TRBV20-1,TGCAGTGCTAGAGATAGGCGGGGCAATGAGCAGTTCTTC,CSARDRRGNEQFF
TRBJ1-2,.,13,.,TRBV7-3,TGTGCCAGCCGGCCGGAGTTTAACGATGGCTACACCTTC,CASRPEFNDGYTF
TRBJ2-7,many,15,TRBD2,TRBV20-1,TGCAGTGCTGAGGACGGGACTAGCGGCCACTACGAGCAGTACTTC,CSAEDGTSGHYEQYF
TRBJ1-2,many,13,.,TRBV12-3/TRBV12-4,TGTGCCAGCAGTTTAGAGGTCAGCTATGGCTACACCTTC,CASSLEVSYGYTF
TRBJ2-5,many,17,TRBD2,TRBV12-3/TRBV12-4,TGTGCCAGCAGTTTGATTAGCGGGGGAGATCTTGGGGAGACCCAGTACTTC,CASSLISGGDLGETQYF
TRBJ1-1,many,13,.,TRBV5-1,TGCGCCAGCAGCGTTCCATCGAACACTGAAGCTTTCTTT,CASSVPSNTEAFF
TRBJ2-7,few,14,TRBD1,TRBV5-1,TGCGCCAGCAGCCCCGGACAGGGGGCTGGCGAGCAGTACTTC,CASSPGQGAGEQYF
TRBJ2-5,.,16,.,TRBV3-1,TGTGCCAGCAGCCAAGAAGCTCTAGGTAGAGGGGAGACCCAGTACTTC,CASSQEALGRGETQYF
TRBJ1-4,many,18,TRBD1,TRBV15,TGTGCCACCAGCGGACGGGACAGGGGGAAGGCAACTAATGAAAAACTGTTTTTT,CATSGRDRGKATNEKLFF
TRBJ2-1,many,14,TRBD1,TRBV6-2/TRBV6-3,TGTGCCAGCATCCCGGACAGGGGGCTGAATGAGCAGTTCTTC,CASIPDRGLNEQFF
TRBJ1-5,many,16,.,TRBV2,TGTGCCAGCAGTGTTTCTGAGTACAGCAACAATCAGCCCCAGCATTTT,CASSVSEYSNNQPQHF
TRBJ1-1,few,14,.,TRBV3-1,TGTGCCAGCAGCCAAGATATACGCAACACTGAAGCTTTCTTT,CASSQDIRNTEAFF
TRBJ1-5,many,15,.,TRBV28,TGTGCCAGCAGCCCTATCAGGGGCGGGAATCAGCCCCAGCATTTT,CASSPIRGGNQPQHF
TRBJ2-2,.,15,.,TRBV4-3,TGCGCCAGCACGTGGGACGGAACGAACACCGGGGAGCTGTTTTTT,CASTWDGTNTGELFF
TRBJ1-5,few,15,TRBD1,TRBV3-1,TGTGCCAGCAGCCAAGATGGGGACAGTAATCAGCCCCAGCATTTT,CASSQDGDSNQPQHF
TRBJ2-7,.,14,.,TRBV5-4,TGTGCCAGCAGCTTTTGGGGGGACAGCTACGAGCAGTACTTC,CASSFWGDSYEQYF
TRBJ1-3,once,17,TRBD1,TRBV2,TGTGCCAGCAGTGGGACAGGGACCCGTCTCTCTGGAAACACCATATATTTT,CASSGTGTRLSGNTIYF
TRBJ1-1,.,14,TRBD1,TRBV2,TGTGCCAGCAGGACAGGGTCGGAAAACACTGAAGCTTTCTTT,CASRTGSENTEAFF
TRBJ2-7,.,14,.,TRBV4-2,TGTGCCAGCAGCCAAGAGGACAGCTCCTACGAGCAGTACTTC,CASSQEDSSYEQYF
TRBJ2-7,many,14,.,TRBV28,TGTGCCAGCGCCCGAGTTCTGGCCTCCTACGAGCAGTACTTC,CASARVLASYEQYF
TRBJ2-5,many,16,.,TRBV5-6,TGTGCCAGCAGCCGAGCAGGGGAACCCTCCCGCGAGACCCAGTACTTC,CASSRAGEPSRETQYF
TRBJ1-1,many,13,.,TRBV7-6,TGTGCCAGCAGCTTACTGGGGAGCACTGAAGCTTTCTTT,CASSLLGSTEAFF
TRBJ2-7,.,15,.,TRBV4-3,TGCGCCAGCAGCCAAGATTTAGAGGTTCCCTACGAGCAGTACTTC,CASSQDLEVPYEQYF
TRBJ2-7,.,20,TRBD1,TRBV5-1,TGCGCCAGCAGCTTGGGCCCCGGAATCGGGACAGGGGTGTATTATCTGGAGCAGTACTTC,CASSLGPGIGTGVYYLEQYF
TRBJ2-7,.,12,.,TRBV6-2/TRBV6-3,TGTGCCAGCAGTGTCGGGACGAGGGAGCAGTACTTC,CASSVGTREQYF
TRBJ1-2,few,13,.,TRBV7-9,TGTGCCCTGGGGGACCGGGGGCAGGATGGCTACACCTTC,CALGDRGQDGYTF
TRBJ2-4,.,14,.,TRBV27,TGTGCCAGCAGTGAGGGCCCGGCCAAAAACATTCAGTACTTC,CASSEGPAKNIQYF
TRBJ2-7,many,14,TRBD2,TRBV6-1,TGTGCCAGCAGGACACTAGCGGGATTCTACGAGCAGTACTTC,CASRTLAGFYEQYF
TRBJ1-1,many,13,.,TRBV20-1,TGCAGCGAGGACGACGGGATAAACACTGAAGCTTTCTTT,CSEDDGINTEAFF
TRBJ2-2,few,18,.,TRBV11-3,TGTGCCAGCAGCGCCCCCGGGATAGGGGATTCGAACACCGGGGAGCTGTTTTTT,CASSAPGIGDSNTGELFF
TRBJ2-5,many,13,.,TRBV11-2,TGTGCCAGCAGCTACGACAGGCAAGAGACCCAGTACTTC,CASSYDRQETQYF
TRBJ1-6,few,13,.,TRBV19,TGTGCCAGTAGCATGACAGTAAATTCACCCCTCCACTTT,CASSMTVNSPLHF
TRBJ1-6,many,16,.,TRBV12-3/TRBV12-4,TGTGCCAGCAGTTTACGAGGGGGGGTGCAAAATTCACCCCTCCACTTT,CASSLRGGVQNSPLHF
TRBJ2-7,.,14,.,TRBV11-3,TGTGCCAGCAGCTTCCAGGGGAGGATCTACGAGCAGTACTTC,CASSFQGRIYEQYF
TRBJ2-7,.,13,.,TRBV20-1,TGCAGTGCTGGGTCAGAGGGGCACTACGAGCAGTACTTC,CSAGSEGHYEQYF
TRBJ1-1,many,11,.,TRBV20-1,TGCAGTGCTCAACCGGGACAACAAGCTTTCTTT,CSAQPGQQAFF
TRBJ1-3,.,15,TRBD1,TRBV27,TGTGCCAGCAGAGCAGGGGGTTTCTCTGGAAACACCATATATTTT,CASRAGGFSGNTIYF
TRBJ2-5,many,13,.,TRBV6-5,TGTGCCAGCAGTTTCCCGGGCCAAGAGACCCAGTACTTC,CASSFPGQETQYF
TRBJ2-7,.,14,TRBD2,TRBV27,TGTGCCAGCAGTTTCACGGGGGGGACCTGCGAGCAGTACTTC,CASSFTGGTCEQYF
TRBJ1-1,few,16,.,TRBV10-3,TGTGCCATCTCGCCAAACGCCGGGACAATGAACACTGAAGCTTTCTTT,CAISPNAGTMNTEAFF
TRBJ1-5,many,15,TRBD1,TRBV7-2,TGTGCCAGCAGCTTGGCAGGGGGGCCCAATCAGCCCCAGCATTTT,CASSLAGGPNQPQHF
TRBJ2-6,few,12,TRBD1,TRBV7-9,TGTGCCAGCAGCACAGGGGGACACGTCCTGACTTTC,CASSTGGHVLTF
TRBJ2-3,.,17,TRBD2,TRBV27,TGTGCCAGCAGCCACTCGAAAGCTAGCGGGGCCACAGATACGCAGTATTTT,CASSHSKASGATDTQYF
TRBJ1-6,many,15,.,TRBV28,TGTGCCAGCAGTTTATTAGCAAGGGGAAATTCACCCCTCCACTTT,CASSLLARGNSPLHF
TRBJ2-2,few,17,.,TRBV6-2/TRBV6-3,TGTGCCAGCAGTCCGAACAGGGTCTTGGGGTCCACCGGGGAGCTGTTTTTT,CASSPNRVLGSTGELFF
TRBJ2-7,many,18,TRBD1,TRBV6-8,TGTGCCAGCGAGACAACTATACCGAACCGGGACAGCACCTACGAGCAGTACTTC,CASETTIPNRDSTYEQYF
TRBJ1-6,many,15,.,TRBV5-1,TGCGCCAGCAGCTTGGAAGGGAGCGATAATTCACCCCTCCACTTT,CASSLEGSDNSPLHF
TRBJ2-5,.,16,TRBD2,TRBV6-2/TRBV6-3,TGTGCCAGCAGTTACTCATTGCGGGGGGGCTTAGAGACCCAGTACTTC,CASSYSLRGGLETQYF
TRBJ1-6,.,13,TRBD1,TRBV30,TGTGCCTGGAGTGGGACAGGGAGGTCACCCCTCCACTTT,CAWSGTGRSPLHF
TRBJ2-2,few,15,.,TRBV7-7,TGTGCTAGCAGCCCGGGCCGCCCCGACACCGGGGAGCTGTTTTTT,CASSPGRPDTGELFF
TRBJ1-2,many,14,.,TRBV12-3/TRBV12-4,TGTGCCAGCAGTCCACAGGGTAACGACTATGGCTACACCTTC,CASSPQGNDYGYTF
TRBJ1-1,.,12,.,TRBV6-2/TRBV6-3,TGTGCCAGCAGTTACTCCCGAAGTGAAGCTTTCTTT,CASSYSRSEAFF
TRBJ2-4,.,16,.,TRBV19,TGTGCCAGTAGTATAAATCCGGGGGCGGGCAAAAACATTCAGTACTTC,CASSINPGAGKNIQYF
TRBJ2-5,.,18,TRBD2,TRBV5-1,TGCGCCAGCAGCTTGCCGACCGGGACTAGCGGGGACCAAGAGACCCAGTACTTC,CASSLPTGTSGDQETQYF
TRBJ2-7,many,14,TRBD1,TRBV3-1,TGTGCCAGCAGCCAAGGGACAGGGACCTACGAGCAGTACTTC,CASSQGTGTYEQYF